These 32 T cell receptor beta chains originate from one sample sequenced in a study of T cell responses to AZD1222 COVID-19 vaccine (dated by TCRdb to about 2021). The meaning of the sample's time point label: baseline before first vaccination. Libraries were prepared through the immunoSEQ multiplex PCR assay. This immuneACCESS table, as held by TCRdb, lists in-frame sequences with V and J called but not all clones. Of the missing ones, under half trace to an unresolved V gene in checked studies; the others have no known cause. In this sample the table shows approximately 110,000 clones, roughly nine tenths of which occur a single time. Around 7.5% of the sample comes from the top ten. Here the sequenced sample was peripheral blood, taken on day 0 of AZD1222 vaccination. These receptor sequences come from an adult in good health.

The chain is built from TRBV5-1 and TRBJ2-7; 12 positions match TRBD2. The CDR3 runs to 16 residues. The V segment lost 4 bases and the J segment 5 bases; nucleotides outside the gene matches: 10. Germline V lookup: CDR1 SGHRS, CDR2 YFSETQ. CDR3 sequence reads: CASSQGGLAGRHEQYF. The CDR3, as DNA: TGCGCCAGCAGCCAAGGAGGACTAGCGGGAAGGCACGAGCAGTACTTC.

V gene TRBV7-9 combines with J gene TRBJ2-7, with D maybe TRBD2 (6 bases). Germline CDR1 is SEHNR and CDR2 is FQNEAQ (reference sequence). The V end lost 1 base, the J end lost 5 bases, and 12 bases lay between the germline ends. This CDR3 spans 14 amino acids. The DNA for the CDR3 is TGTGCCAGCAGCTTAGGGCGGGGTAGCGACGAGCAGTACTTC. This sequence encodes CASSLGRGSDEQYF.

This sequence joins TRBV10-3 and TRBJ1-2, with D possibly matching TRBD1 (5 bases). This CDR3 contains 14 residues. Germline-derived CDR1 and CDR2 are ENHRY and SYGVKD. V lost 0 bases, J lost 4 bases, and 9 bases lay in between. The CDR3 here is CAISESGDPYGYTF. In DNA form, the CDR3 reads TGTGCCATCAGTGAGTCTGGGGACCCCTATGGCTACACCTTC.

V is TRBV20-1 and J is TRBJ2-2; the match to TRBD2 covers 8 bases. CDR3 length: 14 residues. Per the germline V gene, CDR1 is DFQATT and CDR2 is SNEGSKA (reference sequence). V lost 3 bases and J lost 6; bases outside the gene matches: 6. In DNA form, the CDR3 reads TGCAGTGCTAGTCAGCGGGAGTGGTCCGGGGAGCTGTTTTTT. Protein: CSASQREWSGELFF.

The CDR3: CASSPPYSRASETQYF. The CDR3 coding sequence is TGTGCCAGCAGCCCCCCCTACAGTAGAGCTTCGGAGACCCAGTACTTC. The gene calls are TRBV7-2 and TRBJ2-5; D unresolved. The CDR3 spans 16 residues. Germline CDR1 is SGHTA and CDR2 is FQGNSA. V shed 5 bases and J shed 5 bases, with 21 bases lying between them.

The CDR3 here is CASSLRVGHEQYF. The DNA for the CDR3 is TGTGCCAGCAGCCTCCGCGTGGGCCACGAGCAGTACTTC. The chain employs TRBV11-3 and TRBJ2-7; D remains ambiguous. Trimming shortened V by 5 bases and J by 5 bases, and 13 bases separated the two germline ends. Germline V gives CDR1 SGHNT, CDR2 YENEEA. The CDR3 has 13 amino acids. The whole variable domain, filled in from reference TRBV11-3 and TRBJ2-7, reads EAGVVQSPRYKIIEKKQPVAFWCNPISGHNTLYWYLQNLGQGPELLIRYENEEAVDDSQLPKDRFSAERLKGVDSTLKIQPAELGDSAVYLCASSLRVGHEQYFGPGTRLTVT.

The chain links TRBV27 to TRBJ1-1; D may be TRBD1 (5 bases). The CDR3 has 14 residues. The V gene's germline CDR1 is MNHEY and CDR2 SMNVEV (reference sequence). V was shortened by 5 bases and J by 10 bases, with 20 bases between the two germline ends. The CDR3 here is CASSIHGWYGGAFF. In DNA form, the CDR3 reads TGTGCCAGCAGTATCCACGGATGGTATGGGGGAGCTTTCTTT.

This chain uses TRBV2 with TRBJ2-2, with 10 bases lining up with TRBD2. Per the germline V gene, CDR1 is SNHLY and CDR2 is FYNNEI. The CDR3 extends over 14 amino acids. V lost 5 bases and J lost 6; bases outside the gene matches: 3. Here the CDR3 DNA reads TGTGCCAGCAGTCGAGCGGGGGGGCCCGGGGAGCTGTTTTTT. Protein product: CASSRAGGPGELFF.

About this clone itself: The sample carries other DNA sequences with the same CDR3. The genes are TRBV6-5 and TRBJ1-3; no clear D gene. CDR1 and CDR2 from the germline V gene are MNHEY and SVGAGI. V was shortened by 6 bases and J by 0 bases, with 9 bases between the two germline ends. This CDR3 contains 14 residues. The DNA for the CDR3 is TGTGCCAGCAGCCTACTTAGCTCTGGAAACACCATATATTTT. It is translated as CASSLLSSGNTIYF.

This clone was observed once. The chain links TRBV6-1 to TRBJ1-2; D remains unclear. The CDR3 extends over 15 amino acids. Germline V gene data show CDR1 as MNHNS and CDR2 as SASEGT. With 1 base removed from V and 6 bases from J, the gap between germline ends came to 15 bases. The CDR3 region is CASSEGIGFGDGYTF. CDR3 coding DNA: TGTGCCAGCAGTGAAGGGATAGGTTTCGGAGATGGCTACACCTTC.

The rearrangement links TRBV30 to TRBJ1-5; D gene ambiguous. The length of the CDR3 is 13 residues. Germline V CDR1 and CDR2: GTSNPN, SVGIG (reference sequence). The V and J ends lost 2 bases and 1 base respectively, with 6 bases between them. CDR3 in DNA: TGTGCCTGGAGTTTTTCAAGCAATCAGCCCCAGCATTTT. Residues: CAWSFSSNQPQHF.

This chain uses TRBV7-7 with TRBJ2-2; D gene unclear. CDR1 and CDR2 from the germline V gene are SSHAT and FNYEAQ (reference sequence). This CDR3 has 15 amino acids. Between the trimmed V and J ends, which lost 4 bases and 1 base, there was a span of 10 bases. CDR3 sequence: CASSSRTGNTGELFF. Written as DNA, the CDR3 is TGTGCCAGCAGCTCCAGGACGGGGAACACCGGGGAGCTGTTTTTT.

Here the CDR3 DNA reads TGTGCCAGCAGCCACCTAGGTGATACGCAGTATTTT. Translated, it gives CASSHLGDTQYF. J is TRBJ2-3 and V is TRBV3-1 (or the pseudogene TRBV3-2), with D unresolved. Germline CDR1 reads LGHDT; CDR2 reads YNNKEL (reference sequence). The V end lost 3 bases, the J end lost 6 bases, and 7 bases lay between the germline ends. CDR3 size: 12 residues.

There are a few counts of this clone. The chain employs TRBV7-6 and TRBJ2-7, with D possibly matching TRBD2 (6 bases). Germline V gene sequence: CDR1 SGHVS, CDR2 FNYEAQ. The CDR3 contains 14 residues. V was cut by 5 bases and J by 0 bases, with 11 bases left in between. CDR3 amino acids: CASSRGTDSYEQYF. CDR3 coding DNA: TGTGCCAGCAGCCGCGGGACGGACTCCTACGAGCAGTACTTC. Supplemented by reference TRBV7-6 and TRBJ2-7, the full variable domain reads GAGVSQSPRYKVTKRGQDVALRCDPISGHVSLYWYRQALGQGPEFLTYFNYEAQQDKSGLPNDRFSAERPEGSISTLTIQRTEQRDSAMYRCASSRGTDSYEQYFGPGTRLTVT.

V usage is TRBV7-2 and J usage is TRBJ2-1; D may be TRBD2 (7 bases). This CDR3 has 14 residues. The germline CDR1 and CDR2 sequences are SGHTA and FQGNSA. Trimming removed 4 bases from V and 6 bases from J, with 13 bases in between. The CDR3, as DNA: TGTGCCAGCAGCTGGGGGGGGCAGGTCAATGAGCAGTTCTTC. This gives the protein CASSWGGQVNEQFF.

V gene TRBV7-9 combines with J gene TRBJ1-6; no clear D. The CDR3 has 16 amino acids. Germline V lookup: CDR1 SEHNR, CDR2 FQNEAQ (reference sequence). Trimming removed 1 base at V and 3 bases at J, with 10 bases between. This CDR3 reads CASSLDGRSYNSPLHF. CDR3 sequence (DNA): TGTGCCAGCAGCTTAGATGGACGGAGCTATAATTCACCCCTCCACTTT.

V is TRBV30 and J is TRBJ1-1, with D hard to call. Germline V gene data show CDR1 as GTSNPN and CDR2 as SVGIG (reference sequence). CDR3 length: 13 residues. Deletions cut 4 bases from V and 0 bases from J, with 9 bases between. CDR3 bases: TGTGCCTGGATGAGACCCTTGAACACTGAAGCTTTCTTT. Amino acids: CAWMRPLNTEAFF.

V and J are TRBV4-1 and TRBJ1-2; possible D gene TRBD1, 5 bases. The V end was cut by 4 bases, the J end by 11 bases, with 17 bases between. CDR3 size: 13 residues. CDR1 and CDR2 (germline): MGHRA, YSYEKL. CDR3 protein: CASSRSGREGYTF. The DNA of the CDR3 is TGCGCCAGCAGCCGAAGTGGCCGCGAGGGGTACACCTTC.

This chain links TRBV20-1 with TRBJ1-1; D unresolved. The length of the CDR3 is 11 residues. CDR1 DFQATT and CDR2 SNEGSKA come from the germline V gene (reference sequence). CDR3 loop: CKGARNTEAFF. The CDR3 DNA is TGCAAAGGAGCAAGGAACACTGAAGCTTTCTTT.

The gene calls are TRBV6-5 and TRBJ1-1, with D hard to call. The CDR3 sequence is 13 residues long. The germline V gene encodes CDR1 MNHEY and CDR2 SVGAGI. Trimming cost V 6 bases and J 8 bases, with 16 bases left between them. CDR3 nucleotide sequence: TGTGCCAGCAGAATTCCGGGCTCGCAGGAAGCTTTCTTT. Protein: CASRIPGSQEAFF.

This chain links TRBV10-2 with TRBJ2-7; perhaps TRBD2 as D (6 bases). Germline V gene sequence: CDR1 WSHSY, CDR2 SAAADI. The CDR3 is made up of 14 amino acids. Trimming left V 6 bases short and J 7 bases short, with 19 bases between. CDR3 protein: CASSLAARTGEQYF. The CDR3 nucleotides are TGCGCCAGCAGCTTAGCGGCTCGTACGGGGGAGCAGTACTTC.

The V call is TRBV5-6, the J call TRBJ1-1; TRBD1 aligns across 7 bases. Germline V gene lookup returns CDR1 SGHDT and CDR2 YYEEEE. With V trimmed by 5 bases and J by 2 bases, 6 bases remained unmatched. The CDR3 runs to 14 residues. CDR3 in amino acids: CASRPDRSNTEAFF. Written as DNA, the CDR3 is TGTGCCAGCAGACCGGACAGGAGTAACACTGAAGCTTTCTTT.

This chain joins TRBV6-5 and TRBJ1-2; TRBD1 matches 8 bases. This CDR3 region has 14 residues. J gave up 2 bases and V 2 bases, and 1 base lay outside the gene matches. CDR1 MNHEY and CDR2 SVGAGI come from the germline V gene. The CDR3 is CASSYAGGNYGYTF. The CDR3 DNA sequence: TGTGCCAGCAGTTACGCAGGGGGCAACTATGGCTACACCTTC.

The V and J genes are TRBV5-4 and TRBJ2-1; D is ambiguous. The V gene lost 2 bases and the J gene lost 3 bases, with 15 bases spanning the gap. The CDR3 spans 16 residues. Germline loops: CDR1 SGHNT, CDR2 YYREEE (reference sequence). The CDR3 DNA is TGTGCCAGCAGCTTTGGCGGACGGAGTGTCTACAATGAGCAGTTCTTC. It translates to CASSFGGRSVYNEQFF.

The chain is built from TRBV19 and TRBJ1-2, with 9 bases that match TRBD1. The CDR3 is 13 residues long. The germline V gene encodes CDR1 LNHDA and CDR2 SQIVND (reference sequence). After removal of 7 bases from V and 4 bases from J, the junction contained 4 bases not matched to a gene. CDR3 coding DNA: TGTGCCAGTAACAGGGGACAGGGCTATGGCTACACCTTC. Protein sequence: CASNRGQGYGYTF.

The chain couples TRBV7-9 to TRBJ2-1; 10 bases agree with TRBD1. CDR1 SEHNR and CDR2 FQNEAQ come from the germline V gene (reference sequence). The CDR3 covers 15 residues. V trimming: 5 bases; J trimming: 7 bases; junction bases outside the gene matches: 8. In nucleotides, the CDR3 is TGTGCCAGCAGCCAGACAGGGGGCGCAAGGAATGAGCAGTTCTTC. Translated: CASSQTGGARNEQFF.

This rearrangement joins TRBV16 to TRBJ1-5, with unresolved D. Germline lookup yields CDR1 KGHSY and CDR2 FQNENV. V lost 0 bases, J lost 3 bases, and 6 bases lay in between. The CDR3 is 14 amino acids. Here the CDR3 DNA reads TGTGCCAGCAGCCAATCGGGTGTCAATCAGCCCCAGCATTTT. Its protein is CASSQSGVNQPQHF. Complete variable domain (other parts from reference TRBV16 and TRBJ1-5): GEEVAQTPKHLVRGEGQKAKLYCAPIKGHSYVFWYQQVLKNEFKFLISFQNENVFDETGMPKERFSAKCLPNSPCSLEIQATKLEDSAVYFCASSQSGVNQPQHFGDGTRLSIL.

This chain joins TRBV3-1 (or the pseudogene TRBV3-2) and TRBJ2-2; D not certain. V lost 3 bases and J 7 bases, leaving 15 bases between the germline ends. CDR1 and CDR2 from the germline V gene are LGHDT and YNNKEL (reference sequence). CDR3 length: 15 amino acids. CDR3 sequence reads: CASSHPFSPRGELFF. The CDR3 nucleotides are TGTGCCAGCAGCCACCCCTTTAGTCCCCGCGGGGAGCTGTTTTTT.

This clone was seen only once. At one end the junction does not follow the germline gene, possibly because of a read error. The rearrangement uses TRBV19 and TRBJ2-1; D uncertain. The CDR3 has 15 amino acids. Germline V gives CDR1 LNHDA, CDR2 SQIVND (reference sequence). CDR3 in DNA: TGTGCCAGTAGGATAGACGGAACGCCCTACAATGAGCAGTTCTTC. It yields the protein CASRIDGTPYNEQFF. The full variable domain, its missing parts supplied by reference TRBV19 and TRBJ2-1, is DGGITQSPKYLFRKEGQNVTLSCEQNLNHDAMYWYRQDPGQGLRLIYYSQIVNDFQKGDIAEGYSVSREKKESFPLTVTSAQKNPTAFYLCASRIDGTPYNEQFFGPGTRLTVL.

This clone has only a few counts. This chain links TRBV9 with TRBJ2-2; D perhaps matches TRBD2 (5 bases). The CDR3 loop spans 13 amino acids. Germline CDR1 is SGDLS and CDR2 is YYNGEE. Between the trimmed V and J ends, which lost 0 bases and 7 bases, there was a span of 7 bases. In nucleotides, the CDR3 is TGTGCCAGCAGCGTAGGGACTCACGGGGAGCTGTTTTTT. It specifies CASSVGTHGELFF.

The chain couples TRBV28 to TRBJ1-5; D possibly corresponds to TRBD1 (5 bases). This CDR3 is built from 12 residues. V was cut by 5 bases and J by 7 bases, with 9 bases left in between. Germline-derived CDR1 and CDR2 are MDHEN and SYDVKM. The CDR3 DNA reads TGTGCCAGCAGTCCGGGGGGACAGCCCCAGCATTTT. As protein: CASSPGGQPQHF.

The CDR3 sequence is CASSRWTGGNTEAFF. The DNA for the CDR3 is TGCGCCAGCAGCCGGTGGACAGGGGGCAACACTGAAGCTTTCTTT. This chain joins TRBV4-3 and TRBJ1-1, with 11 bases identical to TRBD1. The germline V gene encodes CDR1 LGHNA and CDR2 YSLEER. This CDR3 spans 15 amino acids. V trimming: 4 bases; J trimming: 2 bases; junction bases outside the gene matches: 3.